This section outlines one TCR beta chain sequence together with its context. The data derive from a study of control samples from healthy donors and cancer patients. The V gene lost 3 bases and the J gene lost 6 bases, with 8 bases spanning the gap. Germline values: CDR1 LNHDA, CDR2 SQIVND (reference sequence). The CDR3 consists of 13 residues. The method was immunoSEQ multiplex PCR; TCRdb's version includes in-frame clones alone and lacks a portion of them. This table holds roughly 95,000 clones, roughly 92% found once. The chain couples TRBV19 to TRBJ1-4; D is unresolved. Sequences were obtained from blood. The sequence was collected from a human donor in good health. The donor label of this sample is uncertain. Here the CDR3 reads CASSIRNHEKLFF. Here the CDR3 DNA reads TGTGCCAGTAGTATCAGGAACCATGAAAAACTGTTTTTT.